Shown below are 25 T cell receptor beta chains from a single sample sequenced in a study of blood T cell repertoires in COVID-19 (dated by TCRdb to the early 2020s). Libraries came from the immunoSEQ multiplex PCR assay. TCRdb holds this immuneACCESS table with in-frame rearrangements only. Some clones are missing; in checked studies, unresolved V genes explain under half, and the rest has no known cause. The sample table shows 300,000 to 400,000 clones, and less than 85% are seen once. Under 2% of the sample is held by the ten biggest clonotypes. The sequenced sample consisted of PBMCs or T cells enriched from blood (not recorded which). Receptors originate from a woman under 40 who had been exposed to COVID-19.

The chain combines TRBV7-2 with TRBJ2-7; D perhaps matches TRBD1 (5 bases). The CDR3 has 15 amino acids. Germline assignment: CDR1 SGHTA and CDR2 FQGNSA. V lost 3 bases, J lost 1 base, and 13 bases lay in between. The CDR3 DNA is TGTGCCAGCAGCTTTTGGGGCGGCCTTTCCTACGAGCAGTACTTC. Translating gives CASSFWGGLSYEQYF.

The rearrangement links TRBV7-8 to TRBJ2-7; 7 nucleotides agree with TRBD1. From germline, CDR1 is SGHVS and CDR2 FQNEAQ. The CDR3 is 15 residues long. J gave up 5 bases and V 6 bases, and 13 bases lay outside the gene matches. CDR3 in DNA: TGTGCCAGCAGTTTAAGACAGGGTGACGTAAACGAGCAGTACTTC. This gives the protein CASSLRQGDVNEQYF. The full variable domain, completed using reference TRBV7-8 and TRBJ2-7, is GAGVSQSPRYKVAKRGQDVALRCDPISGHVSLFWYQQALGQGPEFLTYFQNEAQLDKSGLPSDRFFAERPEGSVSTLKIQRTQQEDSAVYLCASSLRQGDVNEQYFGPGTRLTVT.

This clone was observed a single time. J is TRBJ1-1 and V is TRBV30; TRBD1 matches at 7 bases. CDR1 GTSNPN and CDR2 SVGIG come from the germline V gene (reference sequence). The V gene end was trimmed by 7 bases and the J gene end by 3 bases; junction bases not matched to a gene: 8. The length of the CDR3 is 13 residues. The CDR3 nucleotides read TGTGCCTTAGACAGGGTAGCGGACACTGAAGCTTTCTTT. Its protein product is CALDRVADTEAFF. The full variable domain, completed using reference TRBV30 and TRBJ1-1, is SQTIHQWPATLVQPVGSPLSLECTVEGTSNPNLYWYRQAAGRGLQLLFYSVGIGQISSEVPQNLSASRPQDRQFILSSKKLLLSDSGFYLCALDRVADTEAFFGQGTRLTVV.

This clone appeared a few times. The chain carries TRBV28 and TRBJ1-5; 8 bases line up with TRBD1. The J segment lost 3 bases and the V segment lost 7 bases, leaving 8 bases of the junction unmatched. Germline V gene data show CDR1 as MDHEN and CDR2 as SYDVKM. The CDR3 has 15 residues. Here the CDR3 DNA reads TGTGCCAGCACCTCTACAGGGGGAATCAATCAGCCCCAGCATTTT. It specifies CASTSTGGINQPQHF.

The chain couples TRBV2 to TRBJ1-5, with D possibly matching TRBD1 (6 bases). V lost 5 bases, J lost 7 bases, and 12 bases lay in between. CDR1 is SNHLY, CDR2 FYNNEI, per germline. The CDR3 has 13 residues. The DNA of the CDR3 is TGTGCCAGCAGTAACAGGGTACGCCAGCCCCAGCATTTT. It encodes CASSNRVRQPQHF.

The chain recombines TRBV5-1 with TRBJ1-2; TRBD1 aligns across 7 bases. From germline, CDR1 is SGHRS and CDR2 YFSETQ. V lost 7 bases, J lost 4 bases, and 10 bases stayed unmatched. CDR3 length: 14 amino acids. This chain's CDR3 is CASGDEGGFYGYTF. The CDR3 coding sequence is TGCGCCAGCGGGGATGAAGGGGGCTTCTATGGCTACACCTTC.

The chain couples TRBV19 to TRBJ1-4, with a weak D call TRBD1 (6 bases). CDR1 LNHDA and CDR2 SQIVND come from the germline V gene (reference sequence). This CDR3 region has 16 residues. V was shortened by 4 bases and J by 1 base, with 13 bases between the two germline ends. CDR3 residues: CASSRNRELTNEKLFF. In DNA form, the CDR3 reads TGTGCCAGTAGTAGAAACAGGGAGCTAACTAATGAAAAACTGTTTTTT.

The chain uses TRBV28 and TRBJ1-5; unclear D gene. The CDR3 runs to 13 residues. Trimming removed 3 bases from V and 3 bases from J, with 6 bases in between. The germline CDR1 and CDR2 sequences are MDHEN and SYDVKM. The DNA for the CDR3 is TGTGCCAGCAGTTTGCTATTCAATCAGCCCCAGCATTTT. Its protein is CASSLLFNQPQHF.

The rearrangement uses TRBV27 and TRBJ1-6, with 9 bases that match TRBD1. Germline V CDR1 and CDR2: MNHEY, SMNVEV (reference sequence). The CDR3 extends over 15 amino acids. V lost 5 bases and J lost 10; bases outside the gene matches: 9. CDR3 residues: CASSTGTGLGSPLHF. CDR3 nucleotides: TGTGCCAGCAGTACAGGGACAGGGCTGGGGTCACCCCTCCACTTT.

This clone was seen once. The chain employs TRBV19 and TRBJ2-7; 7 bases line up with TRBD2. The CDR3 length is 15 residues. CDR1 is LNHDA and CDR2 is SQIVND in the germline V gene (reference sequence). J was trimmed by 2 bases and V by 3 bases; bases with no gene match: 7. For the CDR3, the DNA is TGTGCCAGTAGTATTGAGGCGGGGGTTACCTACGAGCAGTACTTC. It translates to CASSIEAGVTYEQYF.

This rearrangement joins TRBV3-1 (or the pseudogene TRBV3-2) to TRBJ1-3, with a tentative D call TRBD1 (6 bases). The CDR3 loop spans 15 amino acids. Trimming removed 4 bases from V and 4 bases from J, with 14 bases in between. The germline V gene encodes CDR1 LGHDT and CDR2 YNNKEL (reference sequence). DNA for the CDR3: TGTGCCAGCAGCCTGAATCGGGGGGCCGGAAACACCATATATTTT. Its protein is CASSLNRGAGNTIYF.

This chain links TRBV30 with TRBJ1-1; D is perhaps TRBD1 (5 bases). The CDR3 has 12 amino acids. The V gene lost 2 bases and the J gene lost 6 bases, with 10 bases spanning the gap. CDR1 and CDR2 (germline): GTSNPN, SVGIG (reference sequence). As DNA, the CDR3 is TGTGCCTGGAGTCCCCAGGGCGCTGAAGCTTTCTTT. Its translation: CAWSPQGAEAFF.

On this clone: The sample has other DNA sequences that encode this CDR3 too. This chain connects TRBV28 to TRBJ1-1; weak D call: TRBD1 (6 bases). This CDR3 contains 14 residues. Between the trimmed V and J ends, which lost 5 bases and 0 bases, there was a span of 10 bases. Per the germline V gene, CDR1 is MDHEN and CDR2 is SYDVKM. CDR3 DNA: TGTGCCAGCAGTCCAGGACAGTTGAACACTGAAGCTTTCTTT. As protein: CASSPGQLNTEAFF.

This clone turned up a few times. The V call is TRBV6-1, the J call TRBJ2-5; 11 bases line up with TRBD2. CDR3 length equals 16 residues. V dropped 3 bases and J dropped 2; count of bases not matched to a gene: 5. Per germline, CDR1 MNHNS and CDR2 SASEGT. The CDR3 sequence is CASSEGTSGRQETQYF. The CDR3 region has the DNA TGTGCCAGCAGTGAGGGGACTAGCGGAAGACAAGAGACCCAGTACTTC.

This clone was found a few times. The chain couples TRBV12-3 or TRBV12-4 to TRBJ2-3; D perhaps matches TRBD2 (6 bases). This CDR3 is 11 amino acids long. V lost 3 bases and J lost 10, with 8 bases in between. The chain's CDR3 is CASSLPGAQYF. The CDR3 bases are TGTGCCAGCAGTTTGCCGGGGGCGCAGTATTTT.

CDR3 in amino acids: CASSQDAQYNQPQHF. DNA of the CDR3: TGCGCCAGCAGCCAAGACGCACAGTACAATCAGCCCCAGCATTTT. This chain uses TRBV4-3 with TRBJ1-5; D is unresolved. Germline CDR1 is LGHNA and CDR2 is YSLEER. There are 15 residues in the CDR3. The V end was cut by 0 bases, the J end by 3 bases, with 9 bases between.

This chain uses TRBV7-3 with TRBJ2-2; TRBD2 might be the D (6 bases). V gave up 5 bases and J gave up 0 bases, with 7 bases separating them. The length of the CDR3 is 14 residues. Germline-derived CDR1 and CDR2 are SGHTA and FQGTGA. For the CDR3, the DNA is TGTGCCAGCAGCCGGGACTCGAACACCGGGGAGCTGTTTTTT. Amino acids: CASSRDSNTGELFF.

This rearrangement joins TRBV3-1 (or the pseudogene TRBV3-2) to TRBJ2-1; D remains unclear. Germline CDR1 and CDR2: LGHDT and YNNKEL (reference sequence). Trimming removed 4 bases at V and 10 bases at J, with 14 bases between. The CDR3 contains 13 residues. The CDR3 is CASSPTLHQEQFF. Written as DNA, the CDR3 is TGTGCCAGCAGCCCCACCCTTCATCAGGAGCAGTTCTTC.

The CDR3 here is CASRSRGEAFF. The CDR3 DNA reads TGTGCCAGCAGGTCCCGAGGTGAAGCTTTCTTT. This chain uses TRBV12-3 or TRBV12-4 with TRBJ1-1; D not resolved. This CDR3 has 11 residues. The V end lost 6 bases, the J end lost 7 bases, and 9 bases lay between the germline ends.

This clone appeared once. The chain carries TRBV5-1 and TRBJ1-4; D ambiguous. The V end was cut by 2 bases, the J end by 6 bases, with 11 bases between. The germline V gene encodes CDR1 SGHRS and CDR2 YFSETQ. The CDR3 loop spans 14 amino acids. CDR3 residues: CASSFGLLDEKLFF. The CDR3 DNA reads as TGCGCCAGCAGCTTCGGGTTATTGGATGAAAAACTGTTTTTT.

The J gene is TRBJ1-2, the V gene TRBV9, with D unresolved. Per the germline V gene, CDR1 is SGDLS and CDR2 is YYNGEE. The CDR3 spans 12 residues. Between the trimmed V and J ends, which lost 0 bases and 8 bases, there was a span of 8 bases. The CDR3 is CASSVDLGGYTF. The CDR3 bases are TGTGCCAGCAGCGTAGACCTGGGCGGCTACACCTTC.

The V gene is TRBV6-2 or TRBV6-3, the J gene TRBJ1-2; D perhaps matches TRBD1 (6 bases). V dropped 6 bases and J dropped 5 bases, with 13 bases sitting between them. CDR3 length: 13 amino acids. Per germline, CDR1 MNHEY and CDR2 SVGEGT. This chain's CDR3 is CASSPGTPYGYTF. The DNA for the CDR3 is TGTGCCAGCAGCCCCGGGACACCTTATGGCTACACCTTC.

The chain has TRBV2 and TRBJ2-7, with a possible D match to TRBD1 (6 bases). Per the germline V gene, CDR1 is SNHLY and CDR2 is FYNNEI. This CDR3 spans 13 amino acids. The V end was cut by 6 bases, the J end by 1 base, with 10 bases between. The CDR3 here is CASRWTASYEQYF. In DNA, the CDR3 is TGTGCCAGCAGATGGACAGCTTCCTACGAGCAGTACTTC.

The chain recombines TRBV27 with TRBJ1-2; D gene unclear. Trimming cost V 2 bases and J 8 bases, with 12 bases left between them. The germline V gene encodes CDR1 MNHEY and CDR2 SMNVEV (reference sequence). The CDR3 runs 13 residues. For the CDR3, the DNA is TGTGCCAGCAGTTTAAAAGGCATACAGGGCTACACCTTC. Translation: CASSLKGIQGYTF.

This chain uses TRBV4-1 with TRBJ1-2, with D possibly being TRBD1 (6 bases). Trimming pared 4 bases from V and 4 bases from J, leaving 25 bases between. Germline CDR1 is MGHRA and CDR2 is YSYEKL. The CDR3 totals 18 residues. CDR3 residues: CASSPPRTDPTRLYGYTF. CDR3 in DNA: TGCGCCAGCAGCCCCCCTAGGACAGACCCGACTCGCCTCTATGGCTACACCTTC.